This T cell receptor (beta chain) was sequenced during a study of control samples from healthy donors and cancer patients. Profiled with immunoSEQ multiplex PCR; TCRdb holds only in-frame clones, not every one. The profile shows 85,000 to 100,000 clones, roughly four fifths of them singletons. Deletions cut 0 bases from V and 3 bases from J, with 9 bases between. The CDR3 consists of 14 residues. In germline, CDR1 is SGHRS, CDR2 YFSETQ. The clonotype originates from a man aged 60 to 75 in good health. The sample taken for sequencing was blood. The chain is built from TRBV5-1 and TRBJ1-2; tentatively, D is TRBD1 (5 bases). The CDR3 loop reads CASSLDGDDYGYTF. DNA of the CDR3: TGCGCCAGCAGCTTGGATGGGGACGACTATGGCTACACCTTC.